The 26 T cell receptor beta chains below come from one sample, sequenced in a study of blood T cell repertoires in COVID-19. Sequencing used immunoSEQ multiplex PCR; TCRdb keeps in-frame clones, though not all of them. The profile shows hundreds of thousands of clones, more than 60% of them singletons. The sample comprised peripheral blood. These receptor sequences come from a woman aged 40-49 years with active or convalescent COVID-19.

CDR3 region: CALSGTGGGFTEAFF. In DNA form, the CDR3 reads TGTGCCTTATCAGGGACGGGGGGAGGGTTCACTGAAGCTTTCTTT. The rearrangement links TRBV30 to TRBJ1-1; weak D call: TRBD1 (5 bases). V dropped 7 bases and J dropped 4 bases, with 22 bases sitting between them. The CDR3 is 15 amino acids. Per germline, CDR1 GTSNPN and CDR2 SVGIG (reference sequence). The complete variable domain, with remaining parts taken from reference TRBV30 and TRBJ1-1, reads SQTIHQWPATLVQPVGSPLSLECTVEGTSNPNLYWYRQAAGRGLQLLFYSVGIGQISSEVPQNLSASRPQDRQFILSSKKLLLSDSGFYLCALSGTGGGFTEAFFGQGTRLTVV.

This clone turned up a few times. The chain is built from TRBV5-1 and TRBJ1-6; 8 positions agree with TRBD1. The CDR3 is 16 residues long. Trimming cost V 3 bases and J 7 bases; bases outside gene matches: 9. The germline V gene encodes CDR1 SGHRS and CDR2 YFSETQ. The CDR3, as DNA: TGCGCCAGCAGCTCTCAGGGGGCGAGTGTGAATTCACCCCTCCACTTT. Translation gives CASSSQGASVNSPLHF.

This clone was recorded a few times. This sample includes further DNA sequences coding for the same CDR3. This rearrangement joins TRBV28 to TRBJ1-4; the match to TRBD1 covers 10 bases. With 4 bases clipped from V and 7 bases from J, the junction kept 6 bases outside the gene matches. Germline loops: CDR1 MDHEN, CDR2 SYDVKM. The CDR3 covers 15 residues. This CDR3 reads CASSSRGTGVEKLFF. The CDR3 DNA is TGTGCCAGCAGTTCCCGAGGGACAGGGGTTGAAAAACTGTTTTTT.

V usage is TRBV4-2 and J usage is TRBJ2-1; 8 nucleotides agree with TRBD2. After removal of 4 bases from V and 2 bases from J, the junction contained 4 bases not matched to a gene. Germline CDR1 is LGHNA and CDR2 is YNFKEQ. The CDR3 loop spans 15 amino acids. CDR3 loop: CASSPFSGAYNEQFF. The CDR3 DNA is TGTGCCAGCAGCCCCTTTAGCGGGGCCTACAATGAGCAGTTCTTC.

DNA for the CDR3: TGTGCCAGCAGCCTATACATCGTAGGACAGTTGTTTCCGAACACTGAAGCTTTCTTT. Encoded protein: CASSLYIVGQLFPNTEAFF. J is TRBJ1-1 and V is TRBV11-2, with a weak D call TRBD1 (6 bases). V lost 5 bases to trimming and J lost 1 base, with 26 bases between them. The CDR3 has 19 amino acids. Germline CDR1 reads SGHAT; CDR2 reads FQNNGV.

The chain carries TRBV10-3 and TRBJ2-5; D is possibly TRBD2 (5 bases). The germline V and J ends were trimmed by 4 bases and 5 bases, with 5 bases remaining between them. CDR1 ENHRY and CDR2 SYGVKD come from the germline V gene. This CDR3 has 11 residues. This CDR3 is CAISGGETQYF. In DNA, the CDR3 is TGTGCCATCAGTGGCGGGGAGACCCAGTACTTC.

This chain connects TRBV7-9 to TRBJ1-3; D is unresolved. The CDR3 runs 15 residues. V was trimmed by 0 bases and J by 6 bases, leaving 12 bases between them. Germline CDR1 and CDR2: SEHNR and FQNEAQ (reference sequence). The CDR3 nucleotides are TGTGCCAGCAGCTTAGCGGGCAGAAGAATAAACACCATATATTTT. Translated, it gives CASSLAGRRINTIYF.

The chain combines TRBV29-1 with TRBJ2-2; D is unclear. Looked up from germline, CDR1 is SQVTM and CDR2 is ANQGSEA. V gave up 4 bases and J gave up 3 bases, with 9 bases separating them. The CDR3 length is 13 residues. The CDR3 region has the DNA TGCAGCGTTGCCAGGATTGACACCGGGGAGCTGTTTTTT. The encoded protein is CSVARIDTGELFF.

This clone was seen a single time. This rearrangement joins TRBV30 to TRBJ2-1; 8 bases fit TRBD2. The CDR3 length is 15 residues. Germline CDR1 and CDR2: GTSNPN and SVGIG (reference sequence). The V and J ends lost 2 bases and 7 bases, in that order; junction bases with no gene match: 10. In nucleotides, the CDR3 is TGTGCCTGGAGTCGGCGACGGGGGGGCCAGAATGAGCAGTTCTTC. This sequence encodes CAWSRRRGGQNEQFF. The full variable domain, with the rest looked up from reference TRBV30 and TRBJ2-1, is SQTIHQWPATLVQPVGSPLSLECTVEGTSNPNLYWYRQAAGRGLQLLFYSVGIGQISSEVPQNLSASRPQDRQFILSSKKLLLSDSGFYLCAWSRRRGGQNEQFFGPGTRLTVL.

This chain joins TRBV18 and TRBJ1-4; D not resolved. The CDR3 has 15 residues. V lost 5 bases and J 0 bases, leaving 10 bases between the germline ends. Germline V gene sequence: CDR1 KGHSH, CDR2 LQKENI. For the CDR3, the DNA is TGTGCCAGCTCAACCTCGGGTTCAACTAATGAAAAACTGTTTTTT. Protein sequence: CASSTSGSTNEKLFF.

The CDR3 DNA sequence: TGTGCCACCCCTCCAGGCCCCAGGGGTGTGGCGACTGAAGCTTTCTTT. Its protein is CATPPGPRGVATEAFF. The V gene is TRBV2, the J gene TRBJ1-1, with D perhaps TRBD1 (6 bases). This CDR3 has 16 amino acids. Germline lookup yields CDR1 SNHLY and CDR2 FYNNEI. V was cut by 10 bases and J by 5 bases, with 26 bases left in between.

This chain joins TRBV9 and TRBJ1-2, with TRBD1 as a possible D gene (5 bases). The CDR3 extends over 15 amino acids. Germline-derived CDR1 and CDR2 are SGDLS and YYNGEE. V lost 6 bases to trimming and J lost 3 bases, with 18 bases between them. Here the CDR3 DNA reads TGTGCCAGCACCGTCGGGGAGGGGCCGGACTATGGCTACACCTTC. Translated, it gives CASTVGEGPDYGYTF.

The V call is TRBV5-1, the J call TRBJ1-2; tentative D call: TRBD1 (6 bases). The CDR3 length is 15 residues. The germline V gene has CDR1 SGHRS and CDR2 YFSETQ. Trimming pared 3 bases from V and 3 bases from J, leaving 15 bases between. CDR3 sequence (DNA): TGCGCCAGCAGCTGGACAGCGAGTGGGGACTATGGCTACACCTTC. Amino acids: CASSWTASGDYGYTF.

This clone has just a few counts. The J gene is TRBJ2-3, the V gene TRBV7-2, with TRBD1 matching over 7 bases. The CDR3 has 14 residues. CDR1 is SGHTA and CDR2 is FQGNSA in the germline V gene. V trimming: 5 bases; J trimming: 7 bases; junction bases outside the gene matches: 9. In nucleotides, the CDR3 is TGTGCCAGCAGCCAAGGACAGGCAGCGAATACGCAGTATTTT. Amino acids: CASSQGQAANTQYF. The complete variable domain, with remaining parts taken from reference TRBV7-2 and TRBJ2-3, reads GAGVSQSPSNKVTEKGKDVELRCDPISGHTALYWYRQSLGQGLEFLIYFQGNSAPDKSGLPSDRFSAERTGGSVSTLTIQRTQQEDSAVYLCASSQGQAANTQYFGPGTRLTVL.

The CDR3 DNA sequence: TGTGCCAGCACCCTCGGTAGGGGGCTCCTCCTCAACACTGAAGCTTTCTTT. Its translation: CASTLGRGLLLNTEAFF. The chain recombines TRBV7-2 with TRBJ1-1; TRBD1 matches 7 bases. CDR3 size: 17 residues. Germline V gene data show CDR1 as SGHTA and CDR2 as FQGNSA. V gave up 7 bases and J gave up 2 bases; unmatched junction bases: 16.

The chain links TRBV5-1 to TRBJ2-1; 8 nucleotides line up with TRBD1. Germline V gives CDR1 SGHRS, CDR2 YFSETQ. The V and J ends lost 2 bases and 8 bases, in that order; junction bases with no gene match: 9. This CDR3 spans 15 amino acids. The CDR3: CASSFGHRGFDEQFF. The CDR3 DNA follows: TGCGCCAGCAGCTTTGGCCACAGGGGGTTCGATGAGCAGTTCTTC.

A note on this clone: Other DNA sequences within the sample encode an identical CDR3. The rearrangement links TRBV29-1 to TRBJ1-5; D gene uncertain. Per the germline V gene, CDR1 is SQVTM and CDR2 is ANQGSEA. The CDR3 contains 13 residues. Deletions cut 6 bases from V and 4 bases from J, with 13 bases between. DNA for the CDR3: TGCAGCGTCGCCTTGGGAGTAAATCAGCCCCAGCATTTT. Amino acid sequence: CSVALGVNQPQHF.

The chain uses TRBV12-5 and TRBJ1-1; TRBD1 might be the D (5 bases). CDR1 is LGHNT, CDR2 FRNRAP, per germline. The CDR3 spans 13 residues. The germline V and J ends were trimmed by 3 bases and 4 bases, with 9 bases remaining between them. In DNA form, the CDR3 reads TGTGCTAGTGGTTTCCAGGGAGGCACTGAAGCTTTCTTT. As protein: CASGFQGGTEAFF.

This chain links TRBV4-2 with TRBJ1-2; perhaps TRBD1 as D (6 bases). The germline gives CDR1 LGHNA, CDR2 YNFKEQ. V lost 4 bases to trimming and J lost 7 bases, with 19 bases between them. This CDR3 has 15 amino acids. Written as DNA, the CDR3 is TGTGCCAGCAGCCTAGAACTTCAGGGGTTTTCTGGCTACACCTTC. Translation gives CASSLELQGFSGYTF.

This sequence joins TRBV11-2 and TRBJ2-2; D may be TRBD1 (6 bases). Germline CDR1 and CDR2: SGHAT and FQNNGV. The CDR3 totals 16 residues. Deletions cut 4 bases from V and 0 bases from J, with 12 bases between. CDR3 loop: CASSSSDSSNTGELFF. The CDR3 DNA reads TGTGCCAGCAGCTCCTCGGACAGCTCGAACACCGGGGAGCTGTTTTTT.

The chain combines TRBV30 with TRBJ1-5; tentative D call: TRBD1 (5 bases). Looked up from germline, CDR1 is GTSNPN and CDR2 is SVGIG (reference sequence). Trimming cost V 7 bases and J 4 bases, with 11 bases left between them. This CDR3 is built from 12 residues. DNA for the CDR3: TGTGCCTCGGGACTGGGGAATCAGCCCCAGCATTTT. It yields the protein CASGLGNQPQHF.

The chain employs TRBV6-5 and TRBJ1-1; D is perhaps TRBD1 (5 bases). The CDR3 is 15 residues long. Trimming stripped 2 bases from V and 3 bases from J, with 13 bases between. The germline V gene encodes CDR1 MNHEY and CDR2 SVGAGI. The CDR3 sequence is CASSYARGRDTEAFF. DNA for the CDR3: TGTGCCAGCAGTTACGCGAGAGGCAGGGACACTGAAGCTTTCTTT.

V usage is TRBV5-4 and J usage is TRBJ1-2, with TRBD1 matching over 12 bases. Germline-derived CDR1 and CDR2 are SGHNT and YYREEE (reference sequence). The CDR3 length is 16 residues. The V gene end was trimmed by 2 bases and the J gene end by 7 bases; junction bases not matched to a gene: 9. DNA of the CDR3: TGTGCCAGCAGCTTTATAGGGGGGACAGGGGGCTTTGGCTACACCTTC. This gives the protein CASSFIGGTGGFGYTF.

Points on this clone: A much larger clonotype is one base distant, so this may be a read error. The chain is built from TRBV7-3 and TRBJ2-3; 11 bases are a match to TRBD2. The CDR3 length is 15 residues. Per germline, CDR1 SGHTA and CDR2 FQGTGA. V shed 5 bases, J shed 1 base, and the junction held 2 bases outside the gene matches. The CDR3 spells CASSPTSGGTDTQYF. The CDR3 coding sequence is TGTGCCAGCAGCCCGACTAGCGGGGGCACAGATACGCAGTATTTT.

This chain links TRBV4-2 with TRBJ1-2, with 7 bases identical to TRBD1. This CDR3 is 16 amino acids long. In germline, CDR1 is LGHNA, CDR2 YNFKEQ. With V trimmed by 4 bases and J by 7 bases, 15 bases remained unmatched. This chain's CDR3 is CASSPRGQPFAGGYTF. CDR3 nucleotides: TGTGCCAGCAGCCCGAGGGGACAGCCTTTCGCGGGTGGCTACACCTTC.

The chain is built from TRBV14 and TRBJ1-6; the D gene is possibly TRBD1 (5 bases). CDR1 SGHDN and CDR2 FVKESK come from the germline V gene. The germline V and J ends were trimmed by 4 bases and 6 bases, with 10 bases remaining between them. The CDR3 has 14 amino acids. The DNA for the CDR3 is TGTGCCAGCAGCCCGGGGACTGCTAATTCACCCCTCCACTTT. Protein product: CASSPGTANSPLHF.